This note documents a single T cell receptor beta chain sequence. Antigen: not known. RNA transcripts yielded amplified TCR beta CDR3 regions. First-round RT-PCR targeting the TCR CDR3 was performed with the HTBI primer set. TCRdb ran MiXCR on the multiplex PCR reads and lists one entry per CDR3 protein. The sample holds more than 350,000 distinct CDR3 sequences, approximately 18% seen once. This record comes from a study of T cells in Graves' hyperthyroidism and ophthalmopathy. Study-wide points: Most clonotypes that expanded in the thyroid above 0.001 also showed up in blood.

Germline V gene sequence: CDR1 MNHNS, CDR2 SASEGT. V was clipped by 6 bases and J by 5 bases, with 16 bases between them. This CDR3 is 14 amino acids long. Sequenced material: blood. The genes are TRBV6-1 and TRBJ2-5, with D maybe TRBD2 (5 bases). The sequence came from a woman aged 25 to 45 with Graves' hyperthyroidism that later progressed to Graves' ophthalmopathy. Here the CDR3 reads CASSTGSDYETQYF. Written as DNA, the CDR3 is TGTGCCAGCAGCACTGGTAGCGATTATGAGACCCAGTACTTC.